This entry concerns a single T cell receptor beta chain. The antigen is unknown. An end of the junction does not agree with germline; a read error may underlie this. One entry per CDR3 protein, called by TCRdb with MiXCR from the reads. Of 360,000 or so distinct CDR3 sequences listed, just under 35% were seen once; the top ten hold 13%. This specimen belongs to a study of T cell repertoires in cytomegalovirus infection. Study information: The authors relied on CMV epitopes, both recently identified HLA-C-restricted and well-studied HLA-B-restricted. Study outcomes and limitations: Ex vivo, HLA-C-restricted CMV-specific TCR beta clonotypes prevailed over the rest of the response.

CDR1 is MGHRA, CDR2 YSYEKL, per germline. The CDR3 length is 14 residues. Sequenced material: cultured PBMCs, taken from culture after CMV antigen stimulation. The clonotype originates from a human donor in good health (CMV status not recorded). Some clones in this sample may be carry-over from other donors' samples. The gene calls are TRBV4-1 and TRBJ2-5, with 9 bases matching TRBD1. The CDR3 region is CASSLGQGWETQNF. DNA for the CDR3: TGCGCCAGCAGCCTTGGACAGGGGTGGGAGACCCAGAACTTC.